This record looks at one T cell receptor beta chain sequence and its context. The record originates from a study of shared clonotypes between healthy human individuals. The V gene lost 1 base and the J gene lost 4 bases, with 11 bases spanning the gap. Germline V lookup: CDR1 SQVTM, CDR2 ANQGSEA. The CDR3 contains 14 residues. Investigators divided CD4+ cells into CD45RA+ naive and CD45RA-negative memory subsets. Data came from immunoSEQ multiplex PCR; TCRdb stores just in-frame clones and leaves some out. The sample lists some 2.3 million clones; approximately 95% were seen once. V usage is TRBV29-1 and J usage is TRBJ2-1, with D perhaps TRBD2 (6 bases). The sequence came from a man between 18 and 29 years old in good health. Some clones in this sample may be carry-over from other donors' samples. Sequencing was performed on naive CD4+ T cells from PBMCs. Subset indicated: CD45RA+ positively selected. This CDR3 is CSVEGRGKYNEQFF. CDR3 in DNA: TGCAGCGTTGAAGGTCGGGGGAAATACAATGAGCAGTTCTTC.